This paragraph reports one T cell receptor beta chain. The antigen is undetermined. UMI-tagged TRB cDNA libraries were built via 5' RACE. TCRdb re-called the 5' RACE reads; one entry per CDR3 protein, DNA not given. This sample's clone table lists fewer than 80,000 distinct CDR3 sequences. These data are taken from a study of CXCR3-negative and CXCR3-positive naive CD8 T cells. The CDR3 covers 16 residues. Study results and limitations: Memory CD8+ T cell repertoires were far less diverse than both naive subsets.

This TCR was recovered from a human donor in good health. Some clones in this sample may be carry-over from other donors' samples. The V and J genes are TRBV23-1 and TRBJ2-3; TCRdb gives TRBD1 as the D gene, but with no DNA this cannot be confirmed. TRBV23-1 counts as an open reading frame of uncertain function. The sample was naive CXCR3- CD8+ T cells from blood. Subset of the sample: CD45RO-CCR7+CD27+CD95- naive CD8+ T cells lacking CXCR3 (TNR3-). The CDR3 loop is CASSQWVGGITDTQYF.